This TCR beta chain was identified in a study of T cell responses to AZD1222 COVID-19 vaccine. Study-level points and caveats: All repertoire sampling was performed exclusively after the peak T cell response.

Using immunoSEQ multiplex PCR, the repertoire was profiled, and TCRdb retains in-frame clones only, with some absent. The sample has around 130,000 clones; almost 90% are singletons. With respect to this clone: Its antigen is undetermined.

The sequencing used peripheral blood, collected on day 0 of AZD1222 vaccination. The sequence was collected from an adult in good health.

In DNA form, the CDR3 reads TGTGCCAGCAGCAAACCCTGCTCACAGGTTCCCCAGTACGAGCAGTACTTC. This sequence encodes CASSKPCSQVPQYEQYF. The chain carries TRBV21-1 and TRBJ2-7; the DNA was not used to check the table's D call, TRBD1. TRBV21-1 represents a pseudogene. The CDR3 sequence is 17 residues long.